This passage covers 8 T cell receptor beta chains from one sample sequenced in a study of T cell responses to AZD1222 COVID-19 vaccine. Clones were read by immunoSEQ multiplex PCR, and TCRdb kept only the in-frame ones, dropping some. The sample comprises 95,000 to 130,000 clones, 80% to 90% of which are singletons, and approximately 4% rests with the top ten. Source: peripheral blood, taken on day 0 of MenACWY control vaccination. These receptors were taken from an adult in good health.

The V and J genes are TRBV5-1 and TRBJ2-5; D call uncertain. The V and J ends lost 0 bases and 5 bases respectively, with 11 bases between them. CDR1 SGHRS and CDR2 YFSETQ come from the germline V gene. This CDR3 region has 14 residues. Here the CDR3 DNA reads TGCGCCAGCAGCTTGGCCGCAACTGGGGAGACCCAGTACTTC. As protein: CASSLAATGETQYF.

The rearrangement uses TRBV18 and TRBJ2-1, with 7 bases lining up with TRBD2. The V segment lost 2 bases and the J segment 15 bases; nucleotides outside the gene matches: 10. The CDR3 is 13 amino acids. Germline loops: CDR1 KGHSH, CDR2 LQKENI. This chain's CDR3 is CASSPTGDYRPFF. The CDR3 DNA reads TGTGCCAGCTCACCAACGGGGGACTATCGCCCGTTCTTC.

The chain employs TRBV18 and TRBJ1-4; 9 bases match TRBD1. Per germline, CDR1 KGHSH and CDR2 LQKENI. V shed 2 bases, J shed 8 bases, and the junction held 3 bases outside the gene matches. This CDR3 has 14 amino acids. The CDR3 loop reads CASSPGTGSEKLFF. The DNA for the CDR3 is TGTGCCAGCTCACCAGGGACAGGGAGCGAAAAACTGTTTTTT.

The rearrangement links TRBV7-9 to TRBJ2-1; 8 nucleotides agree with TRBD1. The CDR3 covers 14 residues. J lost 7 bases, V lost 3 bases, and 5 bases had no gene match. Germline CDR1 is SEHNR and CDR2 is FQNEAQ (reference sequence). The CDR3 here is CASSFEDRANEQFF. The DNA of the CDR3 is TGTGCCAGCAGCTTCGAGGACAGGGCGAATGAGCAGTTCTTC.

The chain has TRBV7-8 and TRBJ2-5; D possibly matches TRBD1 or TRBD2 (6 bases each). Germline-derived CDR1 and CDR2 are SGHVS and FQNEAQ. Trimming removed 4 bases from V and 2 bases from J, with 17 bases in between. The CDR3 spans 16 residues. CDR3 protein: CASSSPQGGRQETQYF. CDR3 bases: TGTGCCAGCAGCTCCCCCCAAGGGGGGCGACAAGAGACCCAGTACTTC.

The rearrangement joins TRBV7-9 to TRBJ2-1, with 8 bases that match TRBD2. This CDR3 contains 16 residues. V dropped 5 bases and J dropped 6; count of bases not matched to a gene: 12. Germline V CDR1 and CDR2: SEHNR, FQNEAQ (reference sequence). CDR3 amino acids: CASSPAGTRGTNEQFF. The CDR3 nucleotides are TGTGCCAGCAGCCCAGCCGGGACTAGGGGTACCAATGAGCAGTTCTTC.

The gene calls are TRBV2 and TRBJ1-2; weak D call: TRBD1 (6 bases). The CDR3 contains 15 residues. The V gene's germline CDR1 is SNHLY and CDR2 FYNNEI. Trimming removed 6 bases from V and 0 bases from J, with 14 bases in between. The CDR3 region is CASSLRTVANYGYTF. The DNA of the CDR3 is TGTGCCAGCAGCCTAAGGACAGTTGCTAACTATGGCTACACCTTC.

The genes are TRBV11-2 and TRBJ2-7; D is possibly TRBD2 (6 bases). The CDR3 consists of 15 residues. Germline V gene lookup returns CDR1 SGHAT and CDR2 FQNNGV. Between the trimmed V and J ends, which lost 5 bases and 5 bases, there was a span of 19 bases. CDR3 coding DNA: TGTGCCAGCAGCCCAATGGGGGGTATAGCAGACGAGCAGTACTTC. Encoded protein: CASSPMGGIADEQYF.